The rows below give T cell receptor beta chains drawn from one sample of a study of metastatic and nonmetastatic thyroid tumors. With MiXCR, TCRdb called clones anew from the PCR reads. This table holds approximately 17,000 clones, approximately 25% found once. Input material: tumor tissue. The receptors stem from a female donor with papillary thyroid cancer or a benign thyroid nodule (not recorded which). Some clones in this sample may be carry-over from other donors' samples. CDR3s include the opening cysteine and the closing phenylalanine or tryptophan. D genes are given only for firm matches. Clone sizes are given selectively: once, few, many, or a class where the clone is expanded.

size	J	D	V	DNA	CDR3
-	TRBJ2-7	-	TRBV20-1	TGCAGTGCTAGAGAGGTCGGCAGCGGCTCCTACGAGCAGTACTTC	CSAREVGSGSYEQYF
many	TRBJ1-6	-	TRBV18	TGTGCCAGCTCACCACTGGGCCCAACCGTATATAATTCACCCCTCCACTTT	CASSPLGPTVYNSPLHF
-	TRBJ2-3	-	TRBV19	TGTGCCAGTAGTATAGGGGGCGATACGCAGTATTTT	CASSIGGDTQYF
-	TRBJ1-1	-	TRBV30	TGTGCCTGGAGCCGAGGGTGGGCCGAAGCTTTCTTT	CAWSRGWAEAFF
many	TRBJ1-1	TRBD1	TRBV5-1	TGCGCCAGCAGCACAACAGGGGGCTCGGGCACTGAAGCTTTCTTT	CASSTTGGSGTEAFF
many	TRBJ1-2	-	TRBV24-1	TGTGCCACCAGAAAACCGGGACGGCACTATGGCTACACCTTC	CATRKPGRHYGYTF
medium-sized	TRBJ1-6	-	TRBV20-1	TGCAGTGCTAGAGTTACGGCGGATAGTAAGTCACCCCTCCACTTT	CSARVTADSKSPLHF
many	TRBJ2-7	-	TRBV20-1	TGCAGTGCTAGCGGTGACTACGAGCAGTACTTC	CSASGDYEQYF
-	TRBJ2-7	-	TRBV6-6	TGTGCCAGCAGTTACAACAAGGCGCACGAGCAGTACTTC	CASSYNKAHEQYF
medium-sized	TRBJ2-3	-	TRBV6-1	TGTGCCACCCTTGGTAGCACAGATACGCAGTATTTT	CATLGSTDTQYF
-	TRBJ2-7	TRBD1	TRBV7-9	TGTGCCAGCATCCGCGTACAGGGGATAGGCGAGCAGTACTTC	CASIRVQGIGEQYF
once	TRBJ2-1	TRBD2	TRBV19	TGTGCCAGTAGTATAGATCGTGCAGCGGGAGGGTACAATGAGCAGTTCTTC	CASSIDRAAGGYNEQFF
-	TRBJ1-4	TRBD1	TRBV3-1	TGTGCCAGCAGCCAACCCACCCAGGGGGAGAATGAAAAACTGTTTTTT	CASSQPTQGENEKLFF
few	TRBJ1-5	-	TRBV24-1	TGTGCCACCAGTGATTTACAGAGGGGCAATCATCCCCAGCATTTT	CATSDLQRGNHPQHF
many	TRBJ2-7	-	TRBV7-8	TGTGCCAGCAGCTTCTCAGGGAACTCCTACGAGCAGTACTTC	CASSFSGNSYEQYF
medium-sized	TRBJ2-1	-	TRBV7-9	TGTGCCAGCAGCTCAAATGATGAGCAGTTCTTC	CASSSNDEQFF